Listed here are 3 T cell receptor beta chains from one sample, sequenced in a study of CD8 T cells in ankylosing spondylitis. Each CDR3 protein is one row after TCRdb ran MiXCR on the 5' RACE reads. The sample has 240,000 or so distinct CDR3 sequences, 8.6% seen once. The sample comprised blood, either unsorted or a sorted T cell fraction (not recorded which). These receptors all come from a male donor with ankylosing spondylitis or in good health (not recorded which).

The table lists this clonotype with a few counts. The CDR3 reads CASSLMTGGAEQYF. Written as DNA, the CDR3 is TGCGCCAGCAGCTTGATGACAGGGGGCGCCGAGCAGTACTTC. This sequence joins TRBV5-1 and TRBJ2-7, with 10 bases fitting TRBD1. Germline V gene sequence: CDR1 SGHRS, CDR2 YFSETQ. With V trimmed by 1 base and J by 6 bases, 4 bases remained unmatched. The CDR3 contains 14 residues. The variable domain in full, with the rest retrieved from reference TRBV5-1 and TRBJ2-7, is KAGVTQTPRYLIKTRGQQVTLSCSPISGHRSVSWYQQTPGQGLQFLFEYFSETQRNKGNFPGRFSGRQFSNSRSEMNVSTLELGDSALYLCASSLMTGGAEQYFGPGTRLTVT.

The table lists this clonotype with many counts. The genes are TRBV10-3 and TRBJ1-4; D is unresolved. The CDR3 contains 14 residues. The ends were cut back, 2 bases at V and 8 bases at J, with 12 bases in the middle. Germline CDR1 reads ENHRY; CDR2 reads SYGVKD. CDR3 amino acids: CAISERAGGEKLFF. The CDR3 DNA reads TGTGCCATCAGTGAGAGAGCGGGCGGAGAAAAACTGTTTTTT.

The chain employs TRBV4-1 and TRBJ1-4, with D perhaps TRBD1 (5 bases). Looked up from germline, CDR1 is MGHRA and CDR2 is YSYEKL. The CDR3 runs 15 residues. The V end lost 0 bases, the J end lost 1 base, and 6 bases lay between the germline ends. The CDR3 region has the DNA TGCGCCAGCAGCCAAGAAAGGGGAACTAATGAAAAACTGTTTTTT. Its protein product is CASSQERGTNEKLFF.